This TCR beta chain comes out of a study of T cells in Graves' hyperthyroidism and ophthalmopathy. Points from the study as a whole: Blood samples included most of the expanded thyroid clonotypes exceeding 0.001.

Diagnoses rested on clinical symptoms, serum thyroxine and TRAb, thyroid ultrasound and orbital computed tomography. An approximately 10 ml volume of fresh peripheral blood provided the PBMCs. TCR beta CDR3 regions were amplified from RNA transcripts. The TCR CDR3 first-round RT-PCR relied on the HTBI primer set. Using its own MiXCR run on the multiplex PCR reads, TCRdb lists one record per CDR3 protein. Seen here are about 360,000 distinct CDR3 sequences, 13% observed once, and the top ten hold around 9.2%. This clonotype was counted only a few times. The target antigen is unknown. Sequencing was carried out using blood. The clonotype comes from a woman aged 18-29 years with Graves' hyperthyroidism.

The CDR3 bases are TGTGCCAGCAGCTTAGAGTCCGGCGTACTATACTACGAGCAGTACTTC. As protein: CASSLESGVLYYEQYF. V gene TRBV7-6 combines with J gene TRBJ2-7; D uncertain. V was cut by 1 base and J by 3 bases, with 16 bases left in between. Germline V gene sequence: CDR1 SGHVS, CDR2 FNYEAQ. CDR3 length: 16 amino acids.